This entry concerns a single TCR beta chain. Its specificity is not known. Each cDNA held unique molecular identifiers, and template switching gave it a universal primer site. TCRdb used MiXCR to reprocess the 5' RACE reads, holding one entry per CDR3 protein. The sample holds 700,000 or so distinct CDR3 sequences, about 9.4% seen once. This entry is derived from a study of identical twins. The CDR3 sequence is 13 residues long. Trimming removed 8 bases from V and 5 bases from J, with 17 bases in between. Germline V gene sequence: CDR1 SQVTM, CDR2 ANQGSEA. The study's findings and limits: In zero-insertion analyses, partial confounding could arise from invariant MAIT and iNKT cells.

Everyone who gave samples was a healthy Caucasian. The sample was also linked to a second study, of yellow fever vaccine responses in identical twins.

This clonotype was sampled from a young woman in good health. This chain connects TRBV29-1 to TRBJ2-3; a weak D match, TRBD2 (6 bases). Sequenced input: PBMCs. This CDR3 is CSLRRDRGDTQYF. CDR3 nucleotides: TGCAGCTTACGGCGGGATAGAGGAGATACGCAGTATTTT.